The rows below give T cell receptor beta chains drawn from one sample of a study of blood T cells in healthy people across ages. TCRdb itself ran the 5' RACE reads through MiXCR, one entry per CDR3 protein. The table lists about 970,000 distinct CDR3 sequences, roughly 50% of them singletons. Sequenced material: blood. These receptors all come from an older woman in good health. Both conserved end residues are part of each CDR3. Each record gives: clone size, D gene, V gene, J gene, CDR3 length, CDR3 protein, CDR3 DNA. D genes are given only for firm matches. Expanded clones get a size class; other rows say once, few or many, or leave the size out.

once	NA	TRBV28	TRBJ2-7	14	CASRERGDNHEQYF	TGTGCCAGCCGTGAGCGAGGGGATAACCACGAGCAGTACTTC
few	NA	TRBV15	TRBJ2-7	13	CATSRDGWGEQYF	TGTGCCACCAGCAGAGATGGTTGGGGCGAGCAGTACTTC
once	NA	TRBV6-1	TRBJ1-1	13	CASSDTRSAEAFF	TGTGCCAGCAGTGATACCCGTTCGGCTGAAGCTTTCTTT
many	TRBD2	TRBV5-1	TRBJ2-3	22	CASSLELRVRTSGVVITDTQYF	TGCGCCAGCAGCTTGGAGTTGCGGGTCCGGACTAGCGGGGTAGTTATCACAGATACGCAGTATTTT
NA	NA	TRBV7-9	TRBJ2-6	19	CASSPSERRVPSGANVLTF	TGTGCCAGCAGCCCCTCGGAGAGACGGGTCCCCTCTGGGGCCAACGTCCTGACTTTC
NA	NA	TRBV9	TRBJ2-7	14	CASSVGWTYNEQYF	TGTGCCAGCAGCGTAGGTTGGACTTACAATGAGCAGTACTTC
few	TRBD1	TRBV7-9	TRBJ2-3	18	CASSFLTGQTTSTDTQYF	TGTGCCAGCAGCTTCCTGACGGGACAGACAACTAGCACAGATACGCAGTATTTT
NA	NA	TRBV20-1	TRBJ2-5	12	CSARGPWETQYF	TGCAGTGCTAGAGGACCTTGGGAGACCCAGTACTTC
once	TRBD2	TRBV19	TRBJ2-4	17	CASSTPQTSGSQNIQYF	TGTGCCAGTAGTACCCCGCAGACTAGCGGGAGCCAAAACATTCAGTACTTC
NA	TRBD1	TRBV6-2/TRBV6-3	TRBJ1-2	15	CASSNDRAQIYGYTF	TGTGCCAGCAGCAACGACAGGGCCCAGATTTACGGCTACACCTTC
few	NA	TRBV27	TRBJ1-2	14	CASSLSRGFYGYTF	TGTGCCAGCAGTTTATCGAGGGGGTTCTATGGCTACACCTTC
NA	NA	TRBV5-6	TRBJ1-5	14	CASSPGFLDQPQHF	TGTGCCAGCAGCCCAGGGTTTTTAGATCAGCCCCAGCATTTT
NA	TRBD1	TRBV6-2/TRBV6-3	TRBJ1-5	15	CASSSTGTNLQPQHF	TGTGCCAGCAGTTCGACAGGGACCAACCTTCAGCCCCAGCATTTT
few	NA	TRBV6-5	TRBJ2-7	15	CASSYGGDASYEQYF	TGTGCCAGCAGTTACGGTGGGGACGCGTCCTACGAGCAGTACTTC
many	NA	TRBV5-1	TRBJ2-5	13	CASSLVAEETQYF	TGCGCCAGCAGCTTGGTTGCGGAAGAGACCCAGTACTTC
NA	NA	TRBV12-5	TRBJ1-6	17	CASGLVLQGAIVSPLHF	TGTGCTAGTGGTTTGGTACTACAAGGCGCCATCGTTTCACCCCTCCACTTT
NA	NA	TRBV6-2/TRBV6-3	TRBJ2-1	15	CASSYSDYPSDEQFF	TGTGCCAGCAGTTACTCAGACTACCCCTCGGATGAGCAGTTCTTC
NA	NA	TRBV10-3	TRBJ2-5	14	CAISENWAGETQYF	TGTGCCATCAGTGAAAATTGGGCAGGAGAGACCCAGTACTTC
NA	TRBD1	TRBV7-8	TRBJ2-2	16	CASRLARGGYTGELFF	TGTGCCAGCAGGCTCGCGAGAGGGGGCTACACCGGGGAGCTGTTTTTT
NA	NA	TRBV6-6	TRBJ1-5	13	CAIRDSSNQPQHF	TGTGCCATCCGCGACAGTAGCAATCAGCCCCAGCATTTT
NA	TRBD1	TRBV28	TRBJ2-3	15	CASSRTRQGAATQYF	TGTGCCAGCAGTCGAACTCGACAGGGGGCGGCTACGCAGTATTTT
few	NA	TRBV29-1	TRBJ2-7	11	CSVRSTGEQYF	TGCAGCGTGCGGAGTACGGGGGAGCAGTACTTC
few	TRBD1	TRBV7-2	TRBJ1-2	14	CASSPRQGHIGYTF	TGTGCCAGCAGTCCCCGACAGGGACACATCGGCTACACCTTC
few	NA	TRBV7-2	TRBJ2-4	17	CASSLVPRGSAKNIQYF	TGTGCCAGCAGCTTAGTACCCAGGGGTTCAGCCAAAAACATTCAGTACTTC
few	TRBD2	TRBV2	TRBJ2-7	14	CASRRLAGRREQYF	TGTGCCAGCAGGAGACTAGCGGGACGGCGCGAGCAGTACTTC
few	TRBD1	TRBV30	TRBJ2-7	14	CAWSTQGAGFGQYF	TGTGCCTGGAGTACCCAGGGGGCCGGCTTCGGGCAGTACTTC
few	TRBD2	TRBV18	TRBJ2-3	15	CASSPTSGSLDTQYF	TGTGCCAGCTCACCGACTAGCGGGAGTCTAGATACGCAGTATTTT
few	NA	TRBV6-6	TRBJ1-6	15	CASSYGQGMGSPLHF	TGTGCCAGCAGTTACGGTCAGGGGATGGGCTCACCCCTCCACTTT
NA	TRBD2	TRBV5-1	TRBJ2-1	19	CASSLTRLAGVGDVNEQFF	TGCGCCAGCAGCTTAACACGACTAGCGGGGGTGGGGGATGTCAATGAGCAGTTCTTC
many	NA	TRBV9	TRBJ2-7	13	CASSVGSSYEQYF	TGTGCCAGCAGCGTGGGGAGTTCCTACGAGCAGTACTTC
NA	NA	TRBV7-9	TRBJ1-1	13	CASSPDLFTEAFF	TGTGCCAGCAGCCCAGATTTGTTCACTGAAGCTTTCTTT
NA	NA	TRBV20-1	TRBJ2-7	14	CSARGRLDFYEQYF	TGCAGTGCTAGAGGGAGACTAGATTTCTACGAGCAGTACTTC
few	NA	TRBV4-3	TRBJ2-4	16	CASSQDGTVAKNIQYF	TGCGCCAGCAGCCAAGATGGGACGGTAGCCAAAAACATTCAGTACTTC
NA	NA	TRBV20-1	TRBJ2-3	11	CSASLRGTQYF	TGCAGTGCCTCCCTTAGGGGTACGCAGTATTTT
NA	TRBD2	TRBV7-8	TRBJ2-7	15	CASSLMRGGAYEQYF	TGTGCCAGCAGCTTGATGCGGGGGGGCGCTTACGAGCAGTACTTC
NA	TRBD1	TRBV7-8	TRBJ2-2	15	CASRRDRLNTGELFF	TGTGCCAGCAGACGGGACAGACTAAACACCGGGGAGCTGTTTTTT
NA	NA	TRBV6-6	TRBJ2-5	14	CASRPPGTKETQYF	TGTGCCAGCAGGCCACCCGGGACAAAAGAGACCCAGTACTTC
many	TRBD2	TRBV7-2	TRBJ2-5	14	CASSRSGSGETQYF	TGTGCCAGCAGCCGTAGCGGGAGTGGAGAGACCCAGTACTTC
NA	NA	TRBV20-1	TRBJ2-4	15	CSASPGGVTKNIQYF	TGCAGTGCTTCCCCCGGTGGGGTAACCAAAAACATTCAGTACTTC
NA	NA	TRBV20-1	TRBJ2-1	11	CSAGSLNEQFF	TGCAGTGCTGGGAGCCTGAATGAGCAGTTCTTC
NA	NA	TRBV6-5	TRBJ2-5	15	CASSYSNGIQETQYF	TGTGCCAGCAGTTACTCGAACGGGATCCAAGAGACCCAGTACTTC
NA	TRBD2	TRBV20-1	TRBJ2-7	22	CSARDAGLAGLNGAPSSYEQYF	TGCAGTGCTAGAGATGCAGGACTAGCGGGCCTAAACGGGGCCCCAAGTTCCTACGAGCAGTACTTC
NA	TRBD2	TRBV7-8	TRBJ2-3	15	CASSFKAGELDTQYF	TGTGCCAGCAGCTTTAAAGCGGGAGAACTAGATACGCAGTATTTT
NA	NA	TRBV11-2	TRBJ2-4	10	CASSLSIQYF	TGTGCCAGCAGCTTGAGCATTCAGTACTTC
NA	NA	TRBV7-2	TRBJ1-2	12	CASSRASYGYTF	TGTGCCAGCAGCCGGGCGAGCTATGGCTACACCTTC
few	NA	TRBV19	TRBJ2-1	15	CASSPRHSPANEQFF	TGTGCCAGTAGTCCTAGACACTCGCCGGCCAATGAGCAGTTCTTC
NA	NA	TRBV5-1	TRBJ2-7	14	CASSLAEWPYEQYF	TGCGCCAGCAGCTTGGCCGAGTGGCCATACGAGCAGTACTTC
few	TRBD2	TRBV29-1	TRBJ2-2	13	CSHSGSGAGELFF	TGCAGCCATAGCGGGAGTGGGGCCGGGGAGCTGTTTTTT
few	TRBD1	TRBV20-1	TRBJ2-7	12	CSAGRGSVEQYF	TGCAGTGCGGGCAGGGGGTCGGTGGAGCAGTACTTC
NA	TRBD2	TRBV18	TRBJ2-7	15	CASSPRRREEDEQYF	TGTGCCAGCTCACCAAGGCGGCGGGAGGAAGACGAGCAGTACTTC
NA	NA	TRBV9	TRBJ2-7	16	CASSVGLVGAYNEQYF	TGTGCCAGCAGCGTAGGACTAGTGGGAGCGTACAATGAGCAGTACTTC
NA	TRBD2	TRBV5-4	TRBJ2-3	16	CASSSPSGAGGNTQYF	TGTGCCAGCAGCTCCCCTTCTGGTGCGGGAGGGAATACGCAGTATTTT
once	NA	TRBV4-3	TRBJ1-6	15	CASSHLMSWDSPLHF	TGCGCCAGCAGCCACCTAATGAGTTGGGATTCACCCCTCCACTTT
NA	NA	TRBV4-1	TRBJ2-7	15	CASSQLQTTSYEQYF	TGCGCCAGCAGCCAACTACAGACGACCTCCTACGAGCAGTACTTC
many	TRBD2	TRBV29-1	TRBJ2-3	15	CSVGRAGGSGDTQYF	TGCAGCGTTGGGAGAGCGGGAGGATCCGGAGATACGCAGTATTTT
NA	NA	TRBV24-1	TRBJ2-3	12	CATRGGYYTQYF	TGTGCCACCCGTGGGGGATACTATACGCAGTATTTT
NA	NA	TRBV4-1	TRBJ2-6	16	CAGSQGKSPGANVLTF	TGCGCCGGCAGCCAAGGCAAGTCCCCTGGGGCCAACGTCCTGACTTTC
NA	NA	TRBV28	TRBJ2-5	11	CASTRGLTQYF	TGTGCCAGCACTAGAGGGTTGACCCAGTACTTC
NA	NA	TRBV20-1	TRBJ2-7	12	CSAGPVSYEQYF	TGCAGTGCTGGGCCAGTGTCCTACGAGCAGTACTTC
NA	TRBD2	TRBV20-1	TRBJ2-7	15	CSARWLAGGTYEQYF	TGCAGTGCTAGGTGGCTAGCGGGAGGAACCTACGAGCAGTACTTC